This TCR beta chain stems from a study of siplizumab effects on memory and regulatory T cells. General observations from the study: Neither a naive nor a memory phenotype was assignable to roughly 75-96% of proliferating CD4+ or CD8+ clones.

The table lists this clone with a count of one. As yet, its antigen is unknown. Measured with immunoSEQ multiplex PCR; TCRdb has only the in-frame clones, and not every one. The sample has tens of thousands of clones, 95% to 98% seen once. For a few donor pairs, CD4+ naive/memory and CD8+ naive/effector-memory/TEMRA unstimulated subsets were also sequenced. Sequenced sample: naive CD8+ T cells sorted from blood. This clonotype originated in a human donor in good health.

The CDR3 DNA follows: TGTGCCAGCAGTCTTTACATGGGAAGCAATCAGCCCCAGCATTTT. It translates to CASSLYMGSNQPQHF. The chain carries TRBV6-5 and TRBJ1-5; D call uncertain. V lost 5 bases to trimming and J lost 1 base, with 12 bases between them. Per the germline V gene, CDR1 is MNHEY and CDR2 is SVGAGI. The CDR3 runs to 15 residues.